This TCR beta chain was recovered during a study of PD-L1 blockade in urothelial cancer. Across the study: In the patient group, twenty-five of 29 were males with bladder-origin urothelial cancer. Blood yielded a median of around 150,000 T cells per sample. Study conclusions and caveats: Pretreatment blood TCR clonality under the median forecast improved survival.

The assay was immunoSEQ multiplex PCR, and TCRdb's table has in-frame clones only and misses some. The sample has 45,000 to 60,000 clones, 88% seen once. Time point here: peripheral blood 6 weeks after treatment start. The study enrolled patients with locally advanced or metastatic urothelial carcinoma. This CDR3 region has 15 residues. Germline CDR1 and CDR2: MDHEN and SYDVKM. V gave up 6 bases and J gave up 3 bases, with 16 bases separating them. To note about this clone: The antigen is unknown.

Here the sequenced sample was PBMCs, taken around atezolizumab (anti-PD-L1) treatment. The origin of this receptor is a man aged 55 to 69 with urothelial cancer. This chain uses TRBV28 with TRBJ2-3; D gene uncertain. The CDR3 is CASSTSGFLTDTQYF. CDR3 coding DNA: TGTGCCAGCAGCACCTCGGGTTTTCTAACAGATACGCAGTATTTT.